These 26 T cell receptor beta chains share one sample of origin, sequenced in a study of control samples from healthy donors and cancer patients (dated by TCRdb to between 2020 and 2021). Libraries came from the immunoSEQ multiplex PCR assay. What TCRdb holds here is the immuneACCESS table cut down to in-frame rearrangements. Part of the clones is not present; checked against another copy, under half of the missing clones reflect an unresolved V gene, and the others are unexplained. The sample table lists around 140,000 clones, about 91% of them with a count of one. Approximately 3% of the sample rests with the top ten. The sample comprised blood. These receptors all stem from a man aged 25-40 years in good health.

The chain is built from TRBV15 and TRBJ2-7; TRBD1 is a possible D gene (5 bases). The CDR3 consists of 14 residues. The V and J ends lost 2 bases and 2 bases respectively, with 10 bases between them. The germline gives CDR1 LNHNV, CDR2 YYDKDF (reference sequence). The CDR3 loop reads CATSRQGVPYEQYF. The DNA for the CDR3 is TGTGCCACCAGCAGACAGGGTGTACCCTACGAGCAGTACTTC.

The V gene is TRBV7-9, the J gene TRBJ2-7; TRBD1 aligns across 7 bases. CDR1 is SEHNR, CDR2 FQNEAQ, per germline (reference sequence). V shed 6 bases and J 2 bases; nucleotides not matched to a gene: 7. This CDR3 spans 14 amino acids. Here the CDR3 reads CASSEPGQPYEQYF. The CDR3, as DNA: TGTGCCAGCAGTGAACCGGGACAGCCCTACGAGCAGTACTTC.

This chain uses TRBV19 with TRBJ1-1; D is possibly TRBD1 (6 bases). V gave up 5 bases and J gave up 3 bases, with 13 bases separating them. In germline, CDR1 is LNHDA, CDR2 SQIVND (reference sequence). The CDR3 is 14 residues long. CDR3 DNA: TGTGCCAGTAGTGGGGGCGTAGATTACACTGAAGCTTTCTTT. Encoded protein: CASSGGVDYTEAFF.

The chain carries TRBV19 and TRBJ2-3; perhaps D is TRBD1 or TRBD2 (6 bases each). Germline CDR1 and CDR2: LNHDA and SQIVND (reference sequence). The ends were cut back, 11 bases at V and 9 bases at J, with 15 bases in the middle. The CDR3 has 11 residues. The DNA for the CDR3 is TGTGCCTCCGGGGGCCGAGGAACGCAGTATTTT. Its protein is CASGGRGTQYF.

The chain uses TRBV10-3 and TRBJ2-7; 10 bases fit TRBD2. The CDR3 spans 15 residues. The germline gives CDR1 ENHRY, CDR2 SYGVKD. V lost 3 bases, J lost 7 bases, and 9 bases stayed unmatched. This CDR3 reads CAISDKAGGPGEQYF. CDR3 in DNA: TGTGCCATCAGTGATAAAGCGGGGGGGCCGGGGGAGCAGTACTTC.

The J gene is TRBJ2-7, the V gene TRBV6-6, with D possibly matching TRBD2 (5 bases). Germline lookup yields CDR1 MNHNY and CDR2 SVGAGI (reference sequence). There are 14 residues in the CDR3. The V gene lost 2 bases and the J gene lost 1 base, with 9 bases spanning the gap. CDR3 nucleotides: TGTGCCAGCAGTTACGAGGGTTCATCCTACGAGCAGTACTTC. Residues: CASSYEGSSYEQYF.

This rearrangement joins TRBV5-1 to TRBJ1-2; D is perhaps TRBD1 (6 bases). V lost 2 bases and J 4 bases, leaving 9 bases between the germline ends. The CDR3 runs to 13 residues. CDR1 is SGHRS, CDR2 YFSETQ, per germline. This CDR3 is CASSFKDSYGYTF. The CDR3 bases are TGCGCCAGCAGCTTTAAGGACAGCTATGGCTACACCTTC.

The rearrangement links TRBV10-2 to TRBJ1-3, with 7 bases that match TRBD1. CDR1 and CDR2 from the germline V gene are WSHSY and SAAADI. This CDR3 is built from 17 residues. V shed 1 base and J 0 bases; nucleotides not matched to a gene: 6. The CDR3 is CASSELDRALSGNTIYF. For the CDR3, the DNA is TGCGCCAGCAGTGAGTTAGACAGGGCCCTCTCTGGAAACACCATATATTTT.

J is TRBJ2-1 and V is TRBV3-1 (or the pseudogene TRBV3-2); TRBD1 aligns across 11 bases. Germline V CDR1 and CDR2: LGHDT, YNNKEL (reference sequence). The CDR3 runs 15 residues. V lost 4 bases to trimming and J lost 2 bases; unmatched junction nucleotides: 1. CDR3 residues: CASSRTGGTYNEQFF. For the CDR3, the DNA is TGTGCCAGCAGCCGGACAGGGGGCACCTACAATGAGCAGTTCTTC.

The chain has TRBV25-1 and TRBJ2-3, with 12 bases that match TRBD2. Trimming cost V 8 bases and J 5 bases; bases outside gene matches: 8. Germline assignment: CDR1 MGHDK and CDR2 SYGVNS. The CDR3 is made up of 15 amino acids. The CDR3 sequence is CASSRLAGVVDTQYF. For the CDR3, the DNA is TGTGCCAGCTCAAGACTAGCGGGGGTTGTAGATACGCAGTATTTT. Together with reference TRBV25-1 and TRBJ2-3, the CDR3 gives the full variable domain: EADIYQTPRYLVIGTGKKITLECSQTMGHDKMYWYQQDPGMELHLIHYSYGVNSTEKGDLSSESTVSRIRTEHFPLTLESARPSHTSQYLCASSRLAGVVDTQYFGPGTRLTVL.

V and J are TRBV7-3 and TRBJ2-1; 16 bases map to TRBD2. Germline CDR1 reads SGHTA; CDR2 reads FQGTGA. V shed 6 bases and J 0 bases; nucleotides not matched to a gene: 14. CDR3 size: 21 residues. The CDR3 coding sequence is TGTGCCAGCAGTCGATCGCCTGGGACTAGCGGGAGGGGGAGCTCCTACAATGAGCAGTTCTTC. Its translation is CASSRSPGTSGRGSSYNEQFF.

The chain employs TRBV19 and TRBJ1-3, with 10 bases matching TRBD1. The CDR3 consists of 15 residues. With V trimmed by 11 bases and J by 4 bases, 11 bases remained unmatched. Germline V gene data show CDR1 as LNHDA and CDR2 as SQIVND (reference sequence). The CDR3 spells CASSSGQGSGNTIYF. The CDR3 DNA reads as TGTGCCTCCTCCTCGGGACAGGGGTCCGGAAACACCATATATTTT.

V usage is TRBV20-1 and J usage is TRBJ2-1, with 8 bases lining up with TRBD1. The ends lost 5 bases at V and 8 bases at J; junction bases unmatched: 2. Germline V lookup: CDR1 DFQATT, CDR2 SNEGSKA (reference sequence). This CDR3 comprises 11 residues. CDR3: CSADRGHEQFF. The CDR3 nucleotides read TGCAGTGCTGACAGGGGACATGAGCAGTTCTTC.

The rearrangement links TRBV9 to TRBJ2-3, with unresolved D. V lost 0 bases and J 4 bases, leaving 9 bases between the germline ends. This CDR3 spans 14 amino acids. Germline V lookup: CDR1 SGDLS, CDR2 YYNGEE. CDR3 in amino acids: CASSVVPGADTQYF. CDR3 DNA sequence: TGTGCCAGCAGCGTAGTCCCAGGCGCAGATACGCAGTATTTT.

The chain couples TRBV7-2 to TRBJ1-1; D is unclear. This CDR3 has 13 residues. The V gene lost 1 base and the J gene lost 5 bases, with 8 bases spanning the gap. The germline V gene has CDR1 SGHTA and CDR2 FQGNSA. CDR3 sequence (DNA): TGTGCCAGCAGCTTAGGGGTGCGGACTGAAGCTTTCTTT. This encodes CASSLGVRTEAFF.

V gene TRBV3-1 (or the pseudogene TRBV3-2) combines with J gene TRBJ2-7, with D possibly matching TRBD1 (6 bases). The germline V gene has CDR1 LGHDT and CDR2 YNNKEL (reference sequence). The CDR3 has 14 amino acids. The germline V and J ends were trimmed by 6 bases and 2 bases, with 14 bases remaining between them. The CDR3 protein is CASRQRQAPYEQYF. DNA of the CDR3: TGTGCCAGCAGGCAACGACAGGCCCCCTACGAGCAGTACTTC.

V usage is TRBV6-5 and J usage is TRBJ1-5; D perhaps matches TRBD1 (5 bases). CDR3 length equals 14 residues. CDR1 is MNHEY and CDR2 is SVGAGI in the germline V gene. The V end was cut by 5 bases, the J end by 3 bases, with 11 bases between. In nucleotides, the CDR3 is TGTGCCAGCAGTCCCGGGGGGACCAATCAGCCCCAGCATTTT. It is translated as CASSPGGTNQPQHF.

This CDR3 is CASSEAEEQYF. CDR3 DNA sequence: TGTGCCAGCAGTGAAGCTGAAGAGCAGTACTTC. The chain links TRBV2 to TRBJ2-7, with no clear D. The CDR3 is 11 amino acids. CDR1 and CDR2 from the germline V gene are SNHLY and FYNNEI. V gave up 0 bases and J gave up 7 bases, with 4 bases separating them.

The chain links TRBV6-6 to TRBJ2-7; D call uncertain. The CDR3 is 11 residues long. Between the trimmed V and J ends, which lost 7 bases and 4 bases, there was a span of 8 bases. The germline V gene has CDR1 MNHNY and CDR2 SVGAGI (reference sequence). As DNA, the CDR3 is TGTGCCAGCAACCAATTATACGAGCAGTACTTC. It encodes CASNQLYEQYF.

The chain carries TRBV5-4 and TRBJ1-2, with 7 bases lining up with TRBD1. Germline V CDR1 and CDR2: SGHNT, YYREEE (reference sequence). The CDR3 loop spans 13 amino acids. The ends lost 0 bases at V and 6 bases at J; junction bases unmatched: 2. The CDR3 DNA reads TGTGCCAGCAGCTTGGTCAGGGGGAATGGCTACACCTTC. This codes for CASSLVRGNGYTF.

J is TRBJ1-1 and V is TRBV15; possibly TRBD1 for D (6 bases). Germline V CDR1 and CDR2: LNHNV, YYDKDF (reference sequence). V was pared by 3 bases and J by 5 bases, with 16 bases between. CDR3 length: 15 amino acids. CDR3 nucleotide sequence: TGTGCCACCAGCAGGAAACAGGGATGGCGGACTGAAGCTTTCTTT. Translating it yields CATSRKQGWRTEAFF. The variable domain in full, completed from reference TRBV15 and TRBJ1-1, reads DAMVIQNPRYQVTQFGKPVTLSCSQTLNHNVMYWYQQKSSQAPKLLFHYYDKDFNNEADTPDNFQSRRPNTSFCFLDIRSPGLGDTAMYLCATSRKQGWRTEAFFGQGTRLTVV.

The chain employs TRBV7-8 and TRBJ2-2; TRBD2 agrees at 12 bases. With V trimmed by 5 bases and J by 6 bases, 7 bases remained unmatched. Germline CDR1 reads SGHVS; CDR2 reads FQNEAQ. The CDR3 runs to 16 residues. CDR3 protein: CASSPKLAGGPGELFF. The CDR3 DNA follows: TGTGCCAGCAGCCCAAAACTAGCGGGGGGTCCCGGGGAGCTGTTTTTT.

This rearrangement joins TRBV30 to TRBJ2-7, with D perhaps matching TRBD2 (6 bases). V lost 3 bases, J lost 3 bases, and 12 bases lay in between. CDR1 GTSNPN and CDR2 SVGIG come from the germline V gene (reference sequence). The CDR3 is 13 residues long. CDR3 region: CAWSRGLIYEQYF. Here the CDR3 DNA reads TGTGCCTGGAGCCGGGGGTTAATCTACGAGCAGTACTTC.

V and J are TRBV18 and TRBJ2-1; D unresolved. The V gene's germline CDR1 is KGHSH and CDR2 LQKENI. V was shortened by 2 bases and J by 5 bases, with 7 bases between the two germline ends. The length of the CDR3 is 13 residues. CDR3 sequence (DNA): TGTGCCAGCTCACCAGGGTCGCACAATGAGCAGTTCTTC. It yields the protein CASSPGSHNEQFF.

The rearrangement joins TRBV10-3 to TRBJ1-5; TRBD1 is a possible D gene (5 bases). From germline, CDR1 is ENHRY and CDR2 SYGVKD. This CDR3 has 14 residues. V was cut by 0 bases and J by 7 bases, with 10 bases left in between. The CDR3: CAISESGGLQPQHF. CDR3 nucleotides: TGTGCCATCAGTGAGTCGGGGGGATTGCAGCCCCAGCATTTT.

The V and J genes are TRBV9 and TRBJ2-7, with TRBD1 matching over 9 bases. The germline gives CDR1 SGDLS, CDR2 YYNGEE. The CDR3 loop spans 14 amino acids. V was clipped by 3 bases and J by 2 bases; unmatched bases: 3. The CDR3 region has the DNA TGTGCCAGCAGCGGGGGACAGGGCCCCTACGAGCAGTACTTC. Protein sequence: CASSGGQGPYEQYF. The full variable domain, rest sourced from reference TRBV9 and TRBJ2-7, is DSGVTQTPKHLITATGQRVTLRCSPRSGDLSVYWYQQSLDQGLQFLIQYYNGEERAKGNILERFSAQQFPDLHSELNLSSLELGDSALYFCASSGGQGPYEQYFGPGTRLTVT.